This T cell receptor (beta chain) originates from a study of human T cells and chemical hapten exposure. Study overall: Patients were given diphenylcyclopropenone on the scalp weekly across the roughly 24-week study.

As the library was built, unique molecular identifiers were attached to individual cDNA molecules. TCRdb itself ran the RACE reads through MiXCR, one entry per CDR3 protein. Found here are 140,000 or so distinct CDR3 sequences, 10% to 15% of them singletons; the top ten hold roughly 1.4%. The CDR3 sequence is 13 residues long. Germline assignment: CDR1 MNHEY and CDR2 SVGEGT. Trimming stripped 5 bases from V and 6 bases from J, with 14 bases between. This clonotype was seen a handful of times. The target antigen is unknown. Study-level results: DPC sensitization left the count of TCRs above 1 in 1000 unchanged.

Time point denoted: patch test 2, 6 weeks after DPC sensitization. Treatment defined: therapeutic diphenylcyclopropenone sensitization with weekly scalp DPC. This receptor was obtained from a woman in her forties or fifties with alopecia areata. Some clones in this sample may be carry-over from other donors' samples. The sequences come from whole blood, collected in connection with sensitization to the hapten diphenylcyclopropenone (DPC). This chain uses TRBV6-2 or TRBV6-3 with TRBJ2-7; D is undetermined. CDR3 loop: CASSPTARSEQYF. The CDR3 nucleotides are TGTGCCAGCAGTCCCACCGCCCGCTCCGAGCAGTACTTC.